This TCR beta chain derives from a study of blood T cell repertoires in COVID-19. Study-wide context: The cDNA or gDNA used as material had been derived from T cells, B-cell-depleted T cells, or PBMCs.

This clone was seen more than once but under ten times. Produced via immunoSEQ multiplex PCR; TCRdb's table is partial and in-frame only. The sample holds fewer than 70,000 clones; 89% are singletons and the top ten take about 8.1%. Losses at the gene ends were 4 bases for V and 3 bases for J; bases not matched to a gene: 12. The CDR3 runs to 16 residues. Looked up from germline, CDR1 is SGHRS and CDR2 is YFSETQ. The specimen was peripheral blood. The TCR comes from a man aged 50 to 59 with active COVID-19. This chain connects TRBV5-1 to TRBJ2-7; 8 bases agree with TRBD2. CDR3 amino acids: CASSPTAGGLVYEQYF. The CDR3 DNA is TGCGCCAGCAGCCCTACGGCGGGGGGTTTGGTCTACGAGCAGTACTTC.